This T cell receptor (beta chain) was documented in a study of cytomegalovirus exposure and HLA in healthy donors. PCR involved 60 Vbeta and 13 Jbeta primers. Produced via immunoSEQ multiplex PCR; TCRdb's table is partial and in-frame only. The sample gives 110,000 to 150,000 clones, roughly 82% of which show up once; roughly 3.5% is in the top ten. Germline V CDR1 and CDR2: SGDLS, YYNGEE. Trimming took 0 bases from V and 5 from J; bases not matched to a gene: 3. The CDR3 loop spans 16 amino acids. The origin of this receptor is a male donor in good health and CMV-seronegative. The V call is TRBV9, the J call TRBJ2-1; 12 bases align to TRBD2. The sequencing input was PBMCs. This chain's CDR3 is CASSVGPSGRDNEQFF. CDR3 sequence (DNA): TGTGCCAGCAGCGTAGGTCCTAGCGGGAGGGACAATGAGCAGTTCTTC.